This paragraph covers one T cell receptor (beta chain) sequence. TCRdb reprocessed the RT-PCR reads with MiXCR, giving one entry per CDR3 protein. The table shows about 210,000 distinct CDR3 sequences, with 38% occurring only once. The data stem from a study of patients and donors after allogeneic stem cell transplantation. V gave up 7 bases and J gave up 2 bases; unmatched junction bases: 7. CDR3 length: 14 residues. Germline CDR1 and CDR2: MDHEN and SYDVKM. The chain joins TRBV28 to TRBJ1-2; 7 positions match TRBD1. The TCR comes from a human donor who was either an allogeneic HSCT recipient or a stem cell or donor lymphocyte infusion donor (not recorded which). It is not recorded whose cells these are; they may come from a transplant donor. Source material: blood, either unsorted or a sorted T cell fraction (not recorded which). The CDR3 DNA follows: TGTGCCAGCACCCAGACAGGGACCAACTATGGCTACACCTTC. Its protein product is CASTQTGTNYGYTF.